The following is a T cell receptor beta chain sequence with its context. The sample comes from a study of shared T cell receptors in the human thymus. The germline gives CDR1 MDHEN, CDR2 SYDVKM. The CDR3 runs 16 residues. The junction had 12 bases not matched to a gene; V was cut back by 6 bases and J by 5 bases. Data came from immunoSEQ multiplex PCR; TCRdb stores just in-frame clones and leaves some out. The sample lists hundreds of thousands of clones, 70% to 90% occurring once. The same sample was also studied in work on human thymus T cells.

Sequenced sample: thymocytes. This receptor was identified in a girl in the first two years of life with a congenital heart defect. This rearrangement joins TRBV28 to TRBJ1-5; 8 nucleotides match TRBD1. The DNA for the CDR3 is TGTGCCAGCAGACCCCCCTCCGGGACAGGAGATCAGCCCCAGCATTTT. Translation: CASRPPSGTGDQPQHF. The whole variable domain, filled in from reference TRBV28 and TRBJ1-5, reads DVKVTQSSRYLVKRTGEKVFLECVQDMDHENMFWYRQDPGLGLRLIYFSYDVKMKEKGDIPEGYSVSREKKERFSLILESASTNQTSMYLCASRPPSGTGDQPQHFGDGTRLSIL.